This T cell receptor beta chain appears in the sequencing data of a study of cytomegalovirus exposure and HLA in healthy donors. For this clone: Its antigen remains unknown.

The germline CDR1 and CDR2 sequences are SGHAT and FQNNGV. Germline trimming cut 4 bases from V and 5 bases from J; bases unmatched to any gene: 4. CDR3 length: 14 amino acids. Study findings and constraints: Both high specificity and high sensitivity reportedly marked the classifier's diagnosis of cytomegalovirus status.

The primer mix had 60 Vbeta and 13 Jbeta primers. TCRdb's copy holds only in-frame clones and misses some; the assay was immunoSEQ multiplex PCR. The sample has roughly 70,000 clones; 65% to 80% are singletons. This chain connects TRBV11-2 to TRBJ2-2; 7 nucleotides match TRBD2. Sequenced material: PBMCs. The sequence came from a man between 65 and 80 years old in good health and CMV-seronegative. CDR3 in amino acids: CASSSRLATGELFF. For the CDR3, the DNA is TGTGCCAGCAGCTCACGACTAGCTACCGGGGAGCTGTTTTTT.